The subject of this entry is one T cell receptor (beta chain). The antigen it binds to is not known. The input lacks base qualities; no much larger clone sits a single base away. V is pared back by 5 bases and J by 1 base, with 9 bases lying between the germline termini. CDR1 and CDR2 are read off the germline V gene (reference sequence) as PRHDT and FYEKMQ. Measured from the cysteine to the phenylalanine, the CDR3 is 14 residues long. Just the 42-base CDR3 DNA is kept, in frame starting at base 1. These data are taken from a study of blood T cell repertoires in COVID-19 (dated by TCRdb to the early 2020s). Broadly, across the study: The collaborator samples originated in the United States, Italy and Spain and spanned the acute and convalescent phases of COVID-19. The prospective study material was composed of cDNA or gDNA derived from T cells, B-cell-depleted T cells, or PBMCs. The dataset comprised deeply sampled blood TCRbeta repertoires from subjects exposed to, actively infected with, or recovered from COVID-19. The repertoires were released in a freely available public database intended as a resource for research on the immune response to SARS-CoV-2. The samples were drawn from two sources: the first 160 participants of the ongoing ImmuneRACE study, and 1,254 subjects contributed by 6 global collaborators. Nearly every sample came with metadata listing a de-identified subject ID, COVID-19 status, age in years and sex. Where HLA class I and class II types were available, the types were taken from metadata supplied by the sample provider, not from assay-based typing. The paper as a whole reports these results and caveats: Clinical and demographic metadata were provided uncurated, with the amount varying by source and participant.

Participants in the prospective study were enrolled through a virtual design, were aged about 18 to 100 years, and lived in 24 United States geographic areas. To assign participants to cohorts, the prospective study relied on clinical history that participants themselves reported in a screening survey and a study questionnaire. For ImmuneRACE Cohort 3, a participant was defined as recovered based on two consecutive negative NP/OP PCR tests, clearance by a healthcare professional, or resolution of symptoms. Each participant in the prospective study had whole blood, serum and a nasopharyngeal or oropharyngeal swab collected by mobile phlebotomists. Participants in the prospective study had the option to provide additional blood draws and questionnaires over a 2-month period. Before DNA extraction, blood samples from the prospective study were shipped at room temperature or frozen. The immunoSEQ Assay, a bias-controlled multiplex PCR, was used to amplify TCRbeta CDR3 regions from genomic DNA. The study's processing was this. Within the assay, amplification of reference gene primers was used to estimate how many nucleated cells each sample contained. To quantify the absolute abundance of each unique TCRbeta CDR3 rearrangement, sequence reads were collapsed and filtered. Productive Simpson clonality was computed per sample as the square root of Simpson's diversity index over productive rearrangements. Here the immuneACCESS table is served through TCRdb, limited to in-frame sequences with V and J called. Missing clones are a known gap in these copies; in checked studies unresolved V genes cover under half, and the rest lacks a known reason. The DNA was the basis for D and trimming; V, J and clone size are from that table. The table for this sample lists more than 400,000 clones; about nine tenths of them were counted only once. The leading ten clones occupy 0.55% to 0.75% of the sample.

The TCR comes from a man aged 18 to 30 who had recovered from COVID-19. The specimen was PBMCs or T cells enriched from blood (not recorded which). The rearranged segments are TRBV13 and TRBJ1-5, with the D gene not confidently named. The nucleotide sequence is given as TGTGCCAGCAGCAGGAGTGGGAGCAATCAGCCCCAGCATTTT. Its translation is CASSRSGSNQPQHF.